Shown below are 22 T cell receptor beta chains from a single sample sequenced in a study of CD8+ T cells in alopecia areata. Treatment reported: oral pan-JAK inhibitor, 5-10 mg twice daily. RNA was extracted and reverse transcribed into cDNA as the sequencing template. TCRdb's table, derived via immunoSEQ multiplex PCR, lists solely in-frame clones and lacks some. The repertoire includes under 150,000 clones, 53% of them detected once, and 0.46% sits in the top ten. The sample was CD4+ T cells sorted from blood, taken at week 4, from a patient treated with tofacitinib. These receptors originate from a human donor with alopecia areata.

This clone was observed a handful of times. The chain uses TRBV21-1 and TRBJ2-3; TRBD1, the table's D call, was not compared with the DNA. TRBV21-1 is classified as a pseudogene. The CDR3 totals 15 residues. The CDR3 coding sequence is TGTGCCGGGGTTCGGGACAGGGTGAGCACAGATACGCAGTATTTT. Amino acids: CAGVRDRVSTDTQYF.

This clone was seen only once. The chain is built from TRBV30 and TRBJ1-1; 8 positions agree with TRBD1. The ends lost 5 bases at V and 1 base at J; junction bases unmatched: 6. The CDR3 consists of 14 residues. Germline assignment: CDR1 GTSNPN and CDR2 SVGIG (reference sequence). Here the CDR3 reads CAWGPGTGNTEAFF. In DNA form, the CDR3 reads TGTGCCTGGGGGCCTGGGACAGGGAACACTGAAGCTTTCTTT.

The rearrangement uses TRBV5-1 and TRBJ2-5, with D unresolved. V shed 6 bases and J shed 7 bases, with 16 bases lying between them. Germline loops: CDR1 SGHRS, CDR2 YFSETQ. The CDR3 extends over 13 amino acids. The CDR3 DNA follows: TGCGCCAGCACCAGACATTCTGACGGGACCCAGTACTTC. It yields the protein CASTRHSDGTQYF.

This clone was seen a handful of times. In DNA form, the CDR3 reads TGTGCCACCAGCAGCGGGACGGCGAATGAGCAGTTCTTC. Translated: CATSSGTANEQFF. The genes are TRBV15 and TRBJ2-1, with D possibly being TRBD1 or TRBD2 (5 bases each). This CDR3 is built from 13 residues. Trimming stripped 3 bases from V and 7 bases from J, with 10 bases between. CDR1 and CDR2 (germline): LNHNV, YYDKDF (reference sequence).

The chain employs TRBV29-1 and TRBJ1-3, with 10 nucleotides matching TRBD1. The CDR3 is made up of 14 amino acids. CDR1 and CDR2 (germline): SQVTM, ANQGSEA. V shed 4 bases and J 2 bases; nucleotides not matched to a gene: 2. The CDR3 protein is CSVGGQGAGNTIYF. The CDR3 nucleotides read TGCAGCGTTGGTGGACAGGGGGCTGGAAACACCATATATTTT. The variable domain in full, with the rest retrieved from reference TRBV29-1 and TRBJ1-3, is SAVISQKPSRDICQRGTSLTIQCQVDSQVTMMFWYRQQPGQSLTLIATANQGSEATYESGFVIDKFPISRPNLTFSTLTVSNMSPEDSSIYLCSVGGQGAGNTIYFGEGSWLTVV.

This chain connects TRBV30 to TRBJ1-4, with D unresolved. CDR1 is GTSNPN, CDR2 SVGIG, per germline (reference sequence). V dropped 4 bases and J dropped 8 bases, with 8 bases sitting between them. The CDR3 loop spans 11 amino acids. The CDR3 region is CAWNRAEKLFF. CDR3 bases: TGTGCCTGGAATAGAGCGGAAAAACTGTTTTTT.

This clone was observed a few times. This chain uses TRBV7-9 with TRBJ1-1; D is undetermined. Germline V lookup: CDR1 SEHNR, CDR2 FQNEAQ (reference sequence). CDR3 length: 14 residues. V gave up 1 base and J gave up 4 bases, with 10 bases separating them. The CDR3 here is CASSLGQTGTEAFF. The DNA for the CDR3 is TGTGCCAGCAGCTTAGGGCAAACCGGCACTGAAGCTTTCTTT.

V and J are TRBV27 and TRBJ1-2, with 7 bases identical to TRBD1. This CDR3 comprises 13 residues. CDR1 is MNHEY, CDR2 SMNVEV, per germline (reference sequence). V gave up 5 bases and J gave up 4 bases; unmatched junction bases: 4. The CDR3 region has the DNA TGTGCCAGCAGTCGAGACAGGGTCTATGGCTACACCTTC. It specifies CASSRDRVYGYTF.

As DNA, the CDR3 is TGTGCCACCGAAGAAATGGACAGGGAGGGTTCACCCCTCCACTTT. Protein: CATEEMDREGSPLHF. The chain links TRBV7-9 to TRBJ1-6; TRBD1 aligns across 8 bases. CDR3 length: 15 residues. Germline V CDR1 and CDR2: SEHNR, FQNEAQ (reference sequence). Losses at the gene ends were 10 bases for V and 9 bases for J; bases not matched to a gene: 14.

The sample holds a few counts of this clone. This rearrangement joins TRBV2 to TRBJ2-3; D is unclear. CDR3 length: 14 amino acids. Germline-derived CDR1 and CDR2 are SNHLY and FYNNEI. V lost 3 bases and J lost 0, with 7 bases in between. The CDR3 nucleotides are TGTGCCAGCAGTGACTTACTTAGCACAGATACGCAGTATTTT. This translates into CASSDLLSTDTQYF.

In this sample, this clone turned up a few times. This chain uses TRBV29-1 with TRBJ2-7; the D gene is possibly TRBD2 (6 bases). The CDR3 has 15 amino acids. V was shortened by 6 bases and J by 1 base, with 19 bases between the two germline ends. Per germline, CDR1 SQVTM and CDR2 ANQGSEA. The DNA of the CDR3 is TGCAGCGTCGCCTCCCGGTCGGGGGTTTCCTACGAGCAGTACTTC. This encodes CSVASRSGVSYEQYF.

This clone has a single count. CDR3 nucleotides: TGCAGCGTTGGACAGCTCATGAACTATGGCTACACCTTC. This translates into CSVGQLMNYGYTF. The V and J genes are TRBV29-1 and TRBJ1-2; a weak D match, TRBD1 (5 bases). The CDR3 totals 13 residues. Trimming took off 4 bases at V and 2 bases at J, with 11 bases between the two ends. The germline V gene encodes CDR1 SQVTM and CDR2 ANQGSEA. The full variable domain, rest sourced from reference TRBV29-1 and TRBJ1-2, is SAVISQKPSRDICQRGTSLTIQCQVDSQVTMMFWYRQQPGQSLTLIATANQGSEATYESGFVIDKFPISRPNLTFSTLTVSNMSPEDSSIYLCSVGQLMNYGYTFGSGTRLTVV.

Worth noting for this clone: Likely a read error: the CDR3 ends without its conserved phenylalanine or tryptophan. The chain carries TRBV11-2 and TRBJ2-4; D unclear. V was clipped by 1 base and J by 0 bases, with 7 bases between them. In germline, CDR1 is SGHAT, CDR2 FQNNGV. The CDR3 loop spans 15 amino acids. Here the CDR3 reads CASSLGEIAKNIQYL. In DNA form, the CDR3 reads TGTGCCAGCAGCTTAGGGGAAATAGCCAAAAACATTCAGTACCTC.

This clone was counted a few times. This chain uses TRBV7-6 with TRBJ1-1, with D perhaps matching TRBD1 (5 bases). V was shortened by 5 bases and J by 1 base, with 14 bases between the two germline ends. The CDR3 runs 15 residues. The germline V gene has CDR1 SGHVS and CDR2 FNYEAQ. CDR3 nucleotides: TGTGCCAGCAGCCGTTCGAGGGGTGAGAACACTGAAGCTTTCTTT. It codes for CASSRSRGENTEAFF.

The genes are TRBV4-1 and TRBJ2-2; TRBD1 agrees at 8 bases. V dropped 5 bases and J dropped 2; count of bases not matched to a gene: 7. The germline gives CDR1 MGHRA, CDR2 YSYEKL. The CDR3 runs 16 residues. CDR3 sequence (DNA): TGCGCCAGCAGCGACTCGGACAGGGATAACACCGGGGAGCTGTTTTTT. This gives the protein CASSDSDRDNTGELFF.

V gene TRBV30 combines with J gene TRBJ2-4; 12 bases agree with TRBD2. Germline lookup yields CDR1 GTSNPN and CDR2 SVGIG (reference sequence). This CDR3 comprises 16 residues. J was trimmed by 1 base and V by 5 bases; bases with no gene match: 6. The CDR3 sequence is CAWASGGAGAKNIQYF. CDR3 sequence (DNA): TGTGCCTGGGCTAGCGGGGGGGCCGGGGCCAAAAACATTCAGTACTTC.

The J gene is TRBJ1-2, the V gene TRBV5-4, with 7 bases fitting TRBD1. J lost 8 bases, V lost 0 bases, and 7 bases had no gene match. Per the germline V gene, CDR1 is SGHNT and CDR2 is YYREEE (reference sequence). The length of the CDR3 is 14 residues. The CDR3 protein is CASSLDRGLGGYTF. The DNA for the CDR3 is TGTGCCAGCAGCTTGGACAGGGGTTTGGGGGGCTACACCTTC. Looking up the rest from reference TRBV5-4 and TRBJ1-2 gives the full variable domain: ETGVTQSPTHLIKTRGQQVTLRCSSQSGHNTVSWYQQALGQGPQFIFQYYREEENGRGNFPPRFSGLQFPNYSSELNVNALELDDSALYLCASSLDRGLGGYTFGSGTRLTVV.

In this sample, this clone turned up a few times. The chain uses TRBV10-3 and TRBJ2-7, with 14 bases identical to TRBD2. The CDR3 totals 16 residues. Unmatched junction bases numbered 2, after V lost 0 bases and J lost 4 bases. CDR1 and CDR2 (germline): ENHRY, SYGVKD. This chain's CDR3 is CAISESGLAGVYEQYF. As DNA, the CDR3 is TGTGCCATCAGTGAGTCGGGACTAGCGGGAGTTTACGAGCAGTACTTC.

The CDR3 spells CSAERGHEQYF. The CDR3 DNA is TGCAGCGCCGAACGCGGACACGAGCAGTACTTC. This sequence joins TRBV29-1 and TRBJ2-7, with D hard to call. Trimming cost V 7 bases and J 5 bases, with 12 bases left between them. Germline V lookup: CDR1 SQVTM, CDR2 ANQGSEA. The CDR3 has 11 residues.

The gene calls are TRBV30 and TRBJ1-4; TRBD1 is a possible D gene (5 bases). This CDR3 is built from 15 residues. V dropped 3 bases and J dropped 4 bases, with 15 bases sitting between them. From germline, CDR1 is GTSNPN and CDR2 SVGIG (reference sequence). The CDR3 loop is CAWRPIGGHNEKLFF. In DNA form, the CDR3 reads TGTGCCTGGAGACCAATTGGGGGTCATAATGAAAAACTGTTTTTT.

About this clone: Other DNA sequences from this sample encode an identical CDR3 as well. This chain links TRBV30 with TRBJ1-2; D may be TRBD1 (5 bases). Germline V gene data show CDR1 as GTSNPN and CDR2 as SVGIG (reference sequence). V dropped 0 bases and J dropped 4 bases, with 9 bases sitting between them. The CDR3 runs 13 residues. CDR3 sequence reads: CAWSVRGGYGYTF. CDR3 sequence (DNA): TGTGCCTGGAGTGTACGGGGGGGCTATGGCTACACCTTC.

CDR3 region: CASSLNPGHEQYF. The DNA for the CDR3 is TGCGCCAGCAGCTTGAATCCTGGGCACGAGCAGTACTTC. The chain recombines TRBV5-1 with TRBJ2-7, with no clear D. The CDR3 length is 13 residues. Per germline, CDR1 SGHRS and CDR2 YFSETQ. The V gene lost 1 base and the J gene lost 5 bases, with 10 bases spanning the gap.